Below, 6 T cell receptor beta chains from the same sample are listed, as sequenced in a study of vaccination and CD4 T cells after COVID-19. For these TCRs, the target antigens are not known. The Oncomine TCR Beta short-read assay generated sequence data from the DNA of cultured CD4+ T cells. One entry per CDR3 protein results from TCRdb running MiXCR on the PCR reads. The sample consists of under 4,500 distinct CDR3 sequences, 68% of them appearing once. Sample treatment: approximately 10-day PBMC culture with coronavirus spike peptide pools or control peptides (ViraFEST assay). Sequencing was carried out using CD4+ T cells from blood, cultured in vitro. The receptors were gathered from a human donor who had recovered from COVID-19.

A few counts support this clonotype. In nucleotides, the CDR3 is TGTGCCAGCAGTGAGCGGGGTCTAAACTATGGCTACACCTTC. Encoded protein: CASSERGLNYGYTF. This chain links TRBV6-1 with TRBJ1-2; D is ambiguous. V lost 3 bases and J 2 bases, leaving 10 bases between the germline ends. Germline assignment: CDR1 MNHNS and CDR2 SASEGT. There are 14 residues in the CDR3.

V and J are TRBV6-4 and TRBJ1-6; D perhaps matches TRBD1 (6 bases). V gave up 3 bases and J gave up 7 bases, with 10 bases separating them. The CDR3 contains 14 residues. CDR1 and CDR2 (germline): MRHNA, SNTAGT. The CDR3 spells CASSEGTRNSPLHF. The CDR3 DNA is TGTGCCAGCAGTGAAGGGACAAGGAATTCACCCCTCCACTTT.

The CDR3 here is CASRSQGSDYGYTF. The CDR3 DNA is TGTGCCAGCAGATCACAGGGGAGCGACTATGGCTACACCTTC. V usage is TRBV6-1 and J usage is TRBJ1-2; 7 bases line up with TRBD1. The V gene end was trimmed by 6 bases and the J gene end by 3 bases; junction bases not matched to a gene: 7. Germline CDR1 and CDR2: MNHNS and SASEGT. The CDR3 totals 14 residues.

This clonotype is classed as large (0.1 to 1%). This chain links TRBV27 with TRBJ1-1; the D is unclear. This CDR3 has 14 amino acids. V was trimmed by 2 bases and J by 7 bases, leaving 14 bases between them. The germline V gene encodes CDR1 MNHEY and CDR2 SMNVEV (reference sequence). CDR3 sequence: CASSLRRGGIEAFF. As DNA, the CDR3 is TGTGCCAGCAGTTTACGCCGAGGAGGGATTGAAGCTTTCTTT.

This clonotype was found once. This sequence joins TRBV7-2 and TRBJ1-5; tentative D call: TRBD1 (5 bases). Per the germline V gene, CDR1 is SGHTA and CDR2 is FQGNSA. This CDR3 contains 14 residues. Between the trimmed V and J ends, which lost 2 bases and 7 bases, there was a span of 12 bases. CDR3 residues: CASSLLGGTQPQHF. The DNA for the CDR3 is TGTGCCAGCAGCTTACTCGGGGGTACACAGCCCCAGCATTTT. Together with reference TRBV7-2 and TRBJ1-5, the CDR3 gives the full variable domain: GAGVSQSPSNKVTEKGKDVELRCDPISGHTALYWYRQSLGQGLEFLIYFQGNSAPDKSGLPSDRFSAERTGGSVSTLTIQRTQQEDSAVYLCASSLLGGTQPQHFGDGTRLSIL.

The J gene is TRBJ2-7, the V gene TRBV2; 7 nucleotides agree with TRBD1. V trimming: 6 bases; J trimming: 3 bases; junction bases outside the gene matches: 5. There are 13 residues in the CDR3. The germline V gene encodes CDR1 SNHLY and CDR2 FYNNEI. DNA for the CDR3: TGTGCCAGCAGGGCCGGGACAGTCTACGAGCAGTACTTC. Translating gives CASRAGTVYEQYF.